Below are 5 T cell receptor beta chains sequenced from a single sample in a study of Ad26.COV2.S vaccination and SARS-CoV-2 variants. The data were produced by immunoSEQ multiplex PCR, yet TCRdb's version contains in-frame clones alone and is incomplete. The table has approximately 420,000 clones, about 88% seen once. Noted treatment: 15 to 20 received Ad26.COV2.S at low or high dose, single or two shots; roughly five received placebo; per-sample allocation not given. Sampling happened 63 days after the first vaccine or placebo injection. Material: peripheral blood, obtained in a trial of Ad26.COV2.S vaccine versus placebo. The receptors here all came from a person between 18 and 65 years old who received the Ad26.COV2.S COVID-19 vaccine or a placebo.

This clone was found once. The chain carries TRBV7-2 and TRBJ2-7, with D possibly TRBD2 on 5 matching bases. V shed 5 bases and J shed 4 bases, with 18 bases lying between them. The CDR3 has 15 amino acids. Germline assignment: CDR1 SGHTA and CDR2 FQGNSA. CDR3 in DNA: TGTGCCAGCAGCCAGGCGCGCGGGCCGGCTTACGAGCAGTACTTC. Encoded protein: CASSQARGPAYEQYF.

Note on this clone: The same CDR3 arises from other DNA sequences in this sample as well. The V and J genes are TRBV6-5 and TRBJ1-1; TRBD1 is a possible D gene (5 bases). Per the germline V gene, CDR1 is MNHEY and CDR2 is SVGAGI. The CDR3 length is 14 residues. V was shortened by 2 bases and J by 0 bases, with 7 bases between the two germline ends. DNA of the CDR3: TGTGCCAGCAGTTACGGGGGGATGAACACTGAAGCTTTCTTT. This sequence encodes CASSYGGMNTEAFF.

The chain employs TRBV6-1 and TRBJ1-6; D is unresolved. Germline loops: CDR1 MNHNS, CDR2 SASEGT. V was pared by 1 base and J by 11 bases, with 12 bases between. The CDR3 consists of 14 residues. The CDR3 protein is CASSEDGPATPLHF. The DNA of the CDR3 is TGTGCCAGCAGTGAAGATGGGCCGGCAACACCCCTCCACTTT.

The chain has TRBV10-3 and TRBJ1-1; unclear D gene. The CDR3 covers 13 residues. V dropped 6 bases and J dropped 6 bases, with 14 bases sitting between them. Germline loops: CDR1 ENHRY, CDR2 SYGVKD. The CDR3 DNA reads TGTGCCATCAGCGCGGAGGTACGGGCTGAAGCTTTCTTT. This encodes CAISAEVRAEAFF.

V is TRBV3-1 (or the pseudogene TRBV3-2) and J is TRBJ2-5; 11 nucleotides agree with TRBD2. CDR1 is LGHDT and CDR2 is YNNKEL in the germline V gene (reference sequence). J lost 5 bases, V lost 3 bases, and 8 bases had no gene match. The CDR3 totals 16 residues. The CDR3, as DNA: TGTGCCAGCAGCCACCCCGGACTAGCGGGTACCGAGACCCAGTACTTC. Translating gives CASSHPGLAGTETQYF.